This T cell receptor beta chain was recorded in a study of Graves' ophthalmopathy and Graves' hyperthyroidism. Notes on this clonotype: The antigen is undetermined. A much larger clone lies a single base off, so this may be a read error. The conserved phenylalanine or tryptophan is not found at the CDR3 terminus, so this likely reflects a read error.

Pregnant or lactating patients and those with other autoimmune diseases or uncontrolled infections were excluded. Amplification of the TCR beta CDR3 regions used RNA transcripts (as template). HTBI primers were used in a first-round RT-PCR, which preceded a second-round multiplex PCR. TCRdb redid the calling of the multiplex PCR reads with MiXCR, one entry per CDR3 protein. The sample records 900,000 to 1,200,000 distinct CDR3 sequences, 35% to 40% being singletons. Regarding the study as a whole: From stable hyperthyroidism, ophthalmopathy was separated by a 13-signature model with 87.88% sensitivity and over 70% specificity. Most expanded thyroid clonotypes above 0.001 frequency also appeared in blood.

The germline CDR1 and CDR2 sequences are SEHNR and FQNEAQ (reference sequence). This CDR3 is built from 14 residues. V shed 1 base and J shed 4 bases, with 11 bases lying between them. The sample comprised peripheral blood or thyroid tissue (not recorded which). V usage is TRBV7-9 and J usage is TRBJ2-7; D gene unclear. The source is an adult man with Graves' hyperthyroidism. The CDR3 sequence is CASSLETAPYEQYS. The CDR3 nucleotides read TGTGCCAGCAGCTTAGAGACGGCGCCATACGAGCAGTACTCC.